This record looks at one T cell receptor (beta chain) sequence and its context. Its antigen is still unknown. Ipilimumab-mediated CTLA-4 blockade plus focal radiation was given to patients having chemo-refractory metastatic non-small-cell lung cancer. Clones were sequenced by immunoSEQ multiplex PCR, and TCRdb holds only the in-frame ones, with some missing. The sample includes about 90,000 clones, around 72% of them seen just once. With V trimmed by 2 bases and J by 4 bases, 16 bases remained unmatched. CDR1 is GTSNPN, CDR2 SVGIG, per germline (reference sequence). The CDR3 extends over 17 amino acids. This sample is drawn from a study of radiotherapy plus CTLA-4 blockade in lung cancer. About the study: Objective response rate was around 20%; disease control rate, about 31%. Study-level results: Early clone dynamics of blood T cells, plus interferon-beta, reportedly predicted response best.

Here the sequenced sample was peripheral blood, taken from a patient treated with radiotherapy plus ipilimumab. This sequence originates from a human donor with non-small cell lung cancer that progressed on radiotherapy plus ipilimumab. The chain couples TRBV30 to TRBJ2-5; TRBD1 agrees at 7 bases. CDR3 loop: CAWSPTGTPINGETQYF. The DNA of the CDR3 is TGTGCCTGGAGTCCGACAGGGACACCCATTAATGGAGAGACCCAGTACTTC. The whole variable domain, remainder taken from reference TRBV30 and TRBJ2-5, is SQTIHQWPATLVQPVGSPLSLECTVEGTSNPNLYWYRQAAGRGLQLLFYSVGIGQISSEVPQNLSASRPQDRQFILSSKKLLLSDSGFYLCAWSPTGTPINGETQYFGPGTRLLVL.